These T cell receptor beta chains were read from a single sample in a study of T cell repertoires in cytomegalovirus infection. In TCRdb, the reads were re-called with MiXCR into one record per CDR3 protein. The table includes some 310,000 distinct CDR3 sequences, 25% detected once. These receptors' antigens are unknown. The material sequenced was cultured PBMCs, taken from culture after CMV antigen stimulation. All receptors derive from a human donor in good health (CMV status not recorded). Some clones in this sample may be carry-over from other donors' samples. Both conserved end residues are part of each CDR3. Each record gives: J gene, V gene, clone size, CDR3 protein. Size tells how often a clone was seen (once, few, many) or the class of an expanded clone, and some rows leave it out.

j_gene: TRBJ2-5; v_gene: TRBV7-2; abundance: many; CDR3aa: CASSLEGETSGGETQYF
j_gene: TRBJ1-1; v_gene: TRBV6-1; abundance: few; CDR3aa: CASIMNTEAFF
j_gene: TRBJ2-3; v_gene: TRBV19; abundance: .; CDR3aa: CASRTTSGSPDTQYF
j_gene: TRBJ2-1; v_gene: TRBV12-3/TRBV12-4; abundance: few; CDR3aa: CASSLGLGPSENEQFF
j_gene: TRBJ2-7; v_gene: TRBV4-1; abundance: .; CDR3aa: CASSQASGLVYEQYF
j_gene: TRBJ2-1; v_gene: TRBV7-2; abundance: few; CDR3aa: CASSLQGLDF
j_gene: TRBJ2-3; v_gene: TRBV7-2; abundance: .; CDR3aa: CASSYGQGYTDTQYF
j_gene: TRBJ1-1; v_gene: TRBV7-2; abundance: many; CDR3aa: CASSLFNAEAFF
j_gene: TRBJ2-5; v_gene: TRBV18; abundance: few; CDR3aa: CASSPPTGTQETQYF
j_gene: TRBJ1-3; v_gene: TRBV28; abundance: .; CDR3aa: CASSRRWEGAGNTIYF
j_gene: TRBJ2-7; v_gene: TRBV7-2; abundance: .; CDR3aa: CASSLNVWTGGDEQYF
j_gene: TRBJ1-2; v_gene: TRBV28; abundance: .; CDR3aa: CASSFGQGFYGYTF
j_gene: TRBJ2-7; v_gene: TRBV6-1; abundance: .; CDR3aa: CASSYLGTSGYEQYF
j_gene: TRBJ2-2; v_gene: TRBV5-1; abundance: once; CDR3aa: CASSKDPNTGELFF
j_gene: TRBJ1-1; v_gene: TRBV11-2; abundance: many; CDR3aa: CASRPTGTGGPYTEAFF
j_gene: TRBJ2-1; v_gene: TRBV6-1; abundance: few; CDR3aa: CASRDRDRKYDEQFF
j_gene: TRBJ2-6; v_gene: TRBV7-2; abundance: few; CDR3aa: CASSPGTSGPPTF
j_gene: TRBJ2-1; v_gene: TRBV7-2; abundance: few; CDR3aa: CASIPPGTFYNEQFF
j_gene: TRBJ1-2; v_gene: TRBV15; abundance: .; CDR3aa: CATSRDLGTGGYTF
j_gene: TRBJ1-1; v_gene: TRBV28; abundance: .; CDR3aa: CASSRNRVNTEAFF
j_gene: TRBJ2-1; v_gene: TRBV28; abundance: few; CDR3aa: CASSQSLLEQFF
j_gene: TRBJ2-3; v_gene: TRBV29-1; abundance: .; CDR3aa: CSAAGESGTDTQYF
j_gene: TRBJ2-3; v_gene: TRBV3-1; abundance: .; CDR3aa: CASSQDWRGLTDTQYF
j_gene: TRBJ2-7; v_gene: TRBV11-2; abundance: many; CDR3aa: CASSPDSFSYEQYF
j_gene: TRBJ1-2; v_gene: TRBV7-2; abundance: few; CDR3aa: CASSLRTEYYGYTF